This T cell receptor beta chain was identified during a study of shared clonotypes between healthy human individuals. Whole-study findings and limits: The sole specimen, blood, was sampled, and tissue repertoires likely differ.

Measured with immunoSEQ multiplex PCR; TCRdb has only the in-frame clones, and not every one. This repertoire shows about 800,000 clones, around 96% found once; its top ten account for under 0.3%. In the naive CD8 group, cells lacked CD45RO and were positively selected for CCR7, so terminally differentiated effector memory CD45RA+ cells were left out. The V end was cut by 4 bases, the J end by 4 bases, with 16 bases between. The CDR3 is 15 amino acids. Germline-derived CDR1 and CDR2 are WSHSY and SAAADI. Turning to this clone: Antigen unknown.

The sample taken for sequencing was naive CD8+ T cells sorted from blood. The V and J genes are TRBV10-2 and TRBJ2-5, with D perhaps TRBD2 (6 bases). The TCR comes from a man aged 25-45 years in good health. CDR3 sequence reads: CASSAEGVGSETQYF. The CDR3 region has the DNA TGCGCCAGCAGTGCGGAGGGAGTAGGTTCAGAGACCCAGTACTTC.